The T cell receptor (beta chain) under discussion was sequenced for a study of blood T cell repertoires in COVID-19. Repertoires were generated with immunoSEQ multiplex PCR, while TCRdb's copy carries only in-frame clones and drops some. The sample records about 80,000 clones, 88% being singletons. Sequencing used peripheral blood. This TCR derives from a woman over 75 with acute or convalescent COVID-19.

This CDR3 reads CASSLGQIGGYTF. The CDR3 DNA sequence: TGTGCCAGCAGTCTAGGACAAATCGGTGGCTACACCTTC. This chain uses TRBV12-3 or TRBV12-4 with TRBJ1-2, with D possibly matching TRBD1 (5 bases). The CDR3 is made up of 13 amino acids. The ends were cut back, 5 bases at V and 7 bases at J, with 14 bases in the middle.